This is a list of T cell receptor beta chains from one sample in a study of cytomegalovirus exposure and HLA in healthy donors. Sequencing was performed with immunoSEQ multiplex PCR; in TCRdb, only in-frame clones are kept and a portion is missing. The data show 85,000 to 120,000 clones, about four fifths seen once. Sequencing input: PBMCs. The receptor set was obtained from a man between 45 and 60 years old in good health and CMV-seronegative. CDR3s include the opening cysteine and the closing phenylalanine or tryptophan. A D gene is named only where the DNA matches it firmly. Only part of the rows carry a size: once, few, many, or a class if the clone is expanded.

D gene	clone size	V gene	J gene	CDR3 DNA	CDR3 protein
TRBD1	.	TRBV18	TRBJ1-2	TGTGCCAGCTCACGAGACAGGGGAGGCTACACCTTC	CASSRDRGGYTF
TRBD2	.	TRBV6-6	TRBJ2-5	TGTGCCAGCAGATTCCGGGGGCGGGCGGGGGGAGAGACCCAGTACTTC	CASRFRGRAGGETQYF
TRBD2	.	TRBV5-1	TRBJ2-3	TGCGCCAGCAGCCCCTGGGGCGGGGGGGACACAGATACGCAGTATTTT	CASSPWGGGDTDTQYF
.	.	TRBV13	TRBJ2-3	TGTGCCAGCAGCTCGCACAAGGGGGTCGATACGCAGTATTTT	CASSSHKGVDTQYF
TRBD2	.	TRBV7-2	TRBJ2-1	TGTGCCAGCAGCCCCAGCGGGGTTGAGCAGTTCTTC	CASSPSGVEQFF
.	.	TRBV4-1	TRBJ2-2	TGCGCCAGCAGCCAAGATACGGCGGGGTACACCGGGGAGCTGTTTTTT	CASSQDTAGYTGELFF
TRBD1	few	TRBV27	TRBJ1-5	TGTGCCAGCAGCGGGACAGTCAATCAGCCCCAGCATTTT	CASSGTVNQPQHF
TRBD2	.	TRBV5-1	TRBJ2-1	TGCGCCAGCAGCTTGGTTTTGGCGGGGGGTTACAATGAGCAGTTCTTC	CASSLVLAGGYNEQFF
TRBD1	.	TRBV5-1	TRBJ2-5	TGCGCCAGCAGCTTGCACCCGGGACAGGGGCTACAAGAGACCCAGTACTTC	CASSLHPGQGLQETQYF
TRBD1	.	TRBV25-1	TRBJ2-7	TGTGCCAGCAGTGAACCGGGACAGGGCTCCTACGAGCAGTACTTC	CASSEPGQGSYEQYF
.	.	TRBV6-5	TRBJ1-3	TGTGCCAGCAGTCGCGGGCCCCTGGGGGGAAACACCATATATTTT	CASSRGPLGGNTIYF
TRBD1	.	TRBV7-9	TRBJ1-6	TGTGCCAGCAGCTTAAGACAGGGTGATAATTCACCCCTCCACTTT	CASSLRQGDNSPLHF
.	.	TRBV7-9	TRBJ2-2	TGTTCCAGCAGCCGAATCGGGGCGGGACAGATCACCGGGGAGCTGTTTTTT	CSSSRIGAGQITGELFF
.	.	TRBV7-2	TRBJ1-5	TGTGCCAGCAGCATTTCAGGGGTTCAGCCCCAGCATTTT	CASSISGVQPQHF
.	once	TRBV5-4	TRBJ1-1	TGTGCCAGCAGCGTGTTTACAGGTAATCGAGCTTTCTTT	CASSVFTGNRAFF
TRBD2	.	TRBV10-3	TRBJ2-5	TGTGCCATCAGCGTAGCGGGGGGGCAAGAGACCCAGTACTTC	CAISVAGGQETQYF
TRBD2	.	TRBV7-2	TRBJ2-5	TGTGCCAGCAGCCCTCTCGGGACTAGCGGCTTCCAGAAGACCCAGTACTTC	CASSPLGTSGFQKTQYF
.	.	TRBV4-1	TRBJ1-5	TGCGCCAGCAGCTTAGGTCTGGCGGAGCCCCAGCATTTT	CASSLGLAEPQHF
.	once	TRBV5-5	TRBJ2-7	TGTGCCAGCAGCTTCCCAGGGGACGGGTACGAGCAGTACTTC	CASSFPGDGYEQYF
.	.	TRBV5-1	TRBJ1-5	TGCGCCAGCAGCCTGCAGGAGGGTCAGCCCCAGCATTTT	CASSLQEGQPQHF
.	.	TRBV6-6	TRBJ2-5	TGTGCCAGCAGAGGAGCGATGTCGCCCGGGGAGACCCAGTACTTC	CASRGAMSPGETQYF
TRBD1	many	TRBV9	TRBJ2-7	TGTGCCAGCAGCACCTCCTACAGGGGACGGCTCTACGAGCAGTACTTC	CASSTSYRGRLYEQYF
.	.	TRBV9	TRBJ1-5	TGTGCCAGCAGCGTAGATTCCGGTCAGCCCCAGCATTTT	CASSVDSGQPQHF
TRBD2	once	TRBV7-7	TRBJ2-5	TGTGCTAGCAGCTTAGGGAGGGCTAGCGGGGGACAAGAGACCCAGTACTTC	CASSLGRASGGQETQYF
TRBD1	.	TRBV15	TRBJ2-1	TGTGCCACAAATAACAGGGGGCGCGCCTACAATGAGCAGTTCTTC	CATNNRGRAYNEQFF
.	.	TRBV19	TRBJ1-5	TGTGCCAGTAGTATAGCGGGAAGGGCTGGGCAGCCCCAGCATTTT	CASSIAGRAGQPQHF
.	.	TRBV5-1	TRBJ2-5	TGCGCCAGCAGCTCCCGACAGCCCCAAGAGACCCAGTACTTC	CASSSRQPQETQYF
.	.	TRBV30	TRBJ1-5	TGTGCCTGGGGGGGCGGCATGCCGAATCAGCCCCAGCATTTT	CAWGGGMPNQPQHF
.	.	TRBV11-2	TRBJ2-2	TGTGCCAGCAGCTCCCGGAGGGACACCGGGGAGCTGTTTTTT	CASSSRRDTGELFF